Given below is one T cell receptor (beta chain) in context. The clone's antigen remains unknown. The record has no base qualities; no much larger clone is one base away. The CDR3 regions of human TCRbeta chains were analyzed by immunosequencing. As for the authors' bioinformatics: TCRs in the repertoires were matched against a reference library of SARS-CoV-2-specific TCRs that had been generated with the MIRA antigen-specificity platform. Breadth meant the fraction of unique TCRs that were SARS-CoV-2-associated, whereas depth meant the fraction of total T cells that were SARS-CoV-2-associated. Using the MIRA data, each spike-specific TCR was assigned both to the spike region to which the TCR was reactive and to a CD4 or CD8 class. Log10-transformed breadth and depth values were compared by one-way ANOVA with Sidak's multiple comparisons tests. The table was pulled from immuneACCESS by TCRdb, which kept in-frame rearrangements only. Such tables lose some clones; where checked, under half of the loss comes from unresolved V genes, and the rest has no known cause. For V, J and clone size, that table is used; D and trimming come from the DNA. This sample has 140,000 to 150,000 clones in its table, and around 91% of those were observed once. The ten largest clones take up less than 5.5% of the sample.

From the cysteine through the phenylalanine, the CDR3 covers 14 amino acids. CDR3 DNA is the only sequence kept; it has 42 bases, read in frame from the first base. At the junction V is shortened by 1 base and J by 3 bases, with 9 bases in between. CDR1 and CDR2, per the germline V gene (reference sequence), are LNHNV and YYDKDF. The data originate from a study of T cell responses to AZD1222 COVID-19 vaccine (dated by TCRdb to about 2021). General notes on the study: AZD1222 recipients given second doses at about 4 weeks or at about 12 weeks were pooled, since spike-specific TCR depth and breadth were not found to differ between the two schedules. TCR sequencing covered roughly 230 trial participants: around 210 given two doses of AZD1222 and 26 given two doses of MenACWY control vaccine. Enrollment into the trials was organized by age into subgroups of 18-55, 56-69 and 70-plus years, and those subgroups contained roughly 150, 30 and 60 TCR-sequenced participants, respectively. Here is what the overall study found, with its caveats: The 56-69-year group was small, and its depth increase did not reach significance, likely because of low power. After two AZD1222 doses, both the breadth and the depth of spike-specific TCRs were significantly higher than at day 0 and than in MenACWY recipients. Conclusions about previously exposed vaccinees were limited because only six AZD1222 recipients were SARS-CoV-2 seropositive at baseline. Participants were mostly white British and included more females than males, and it was suggested by the authors that clonal diversity may have been underestimated. Reportedly, close to half of the unique spike-specific TCRs recognized epitopes lying outside the regions that are mutated in the B.1.351 and B.1.1.7 variants. Because no samples from the day 14 peak response were available, repertoires could be characterized only after the peak T cell response. The whole spike protein was spanned by vaccine-associated CD4 TCRs, and dominant responses were seen in regions 160-218 and 743-854.

The time point label for this specimen denotes: baseline before first vaccination. Vaccinee samples were obtained from the UK trials COV001 and COV002, which included a single-blind randomized controlled phase 2/3 trial of AZD1222 (ChAdOx1 nCoV-19) in healthy adults. Trial participant PBMC samples were collected at day 0 and day 28 after the second dose for TCRbeta chain sequencing. This sequence originates from an adult in good health. The rearranged segments are TRBV15 and TRBJ1-2; matching of 6 bases hints at TRBD1 as the D gene. The sample was peripheral blood, taken on day 0 of AZD1222 vaccination. The sequenced DNA: TGTGCCACCAGCAGAGGAGGGGGGTACTATGGCTACACCTTC. Its translation is CATSRGGGYYGYTF.